What follows is one TCR beta chain and its context. Its antigen is undetermined. These data originate in a study of early stage breast cancer tumors. The overall study: ER+/PR+/HER2- status applied to twelve of 16 invasive breast tumors.

The V gene lost 2 bases and the J gene lost 0 bases, with 5 bases spanning the gap. CDR3 length: 13 amino acids. Germline CDR1 reads SGHRS; CDR2 reads YFSETQ. Study findings and constraints: Compared with adjacent normal breast, tumors showed about 2.3-fold denser, more clonal T cells.

Data came from immunoSEQ multiplex PCR; TCRdb stores just in-frame clones and leaves some out. The sample has 45,000 to 50,000 clones, 83% seen once. The specimen was blood. The receptor comes from a person aged 45-60 years with breast cancer. The chain uses TRBV5-1 and TRBJ2-5; D uncertain. The CDR3 region has the DNA TGCGCCAGCAGCTTATATTACCAAGAGACCCAGTACTTC. Protein: CASSLYYQETQYF.